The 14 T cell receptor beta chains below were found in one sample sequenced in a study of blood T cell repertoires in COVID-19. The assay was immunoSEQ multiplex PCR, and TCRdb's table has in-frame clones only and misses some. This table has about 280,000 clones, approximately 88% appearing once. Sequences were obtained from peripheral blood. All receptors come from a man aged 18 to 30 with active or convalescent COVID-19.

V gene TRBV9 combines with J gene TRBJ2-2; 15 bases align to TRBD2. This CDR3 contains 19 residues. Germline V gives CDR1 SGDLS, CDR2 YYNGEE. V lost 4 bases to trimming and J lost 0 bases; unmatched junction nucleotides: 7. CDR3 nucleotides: TGTGCCAGCAGCCCCCGGACTAGCGGGGGGGCCTCGAACACCGGGGAGCTGTTTTTT. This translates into CASSPRTSGGASNTGELFF.

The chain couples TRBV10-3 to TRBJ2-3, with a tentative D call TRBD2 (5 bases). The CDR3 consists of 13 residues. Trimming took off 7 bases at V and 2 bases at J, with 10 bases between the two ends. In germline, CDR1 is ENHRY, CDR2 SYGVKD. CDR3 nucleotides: TGTGCCATCAACGCGGGCTTCACAGATACGCAGTATTTT. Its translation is CAINAGFTDTQYF.

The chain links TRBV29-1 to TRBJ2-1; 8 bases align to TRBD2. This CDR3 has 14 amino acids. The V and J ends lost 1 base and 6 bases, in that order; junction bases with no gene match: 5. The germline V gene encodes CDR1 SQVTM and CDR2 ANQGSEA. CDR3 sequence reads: CSVEGAGEGNEQFF. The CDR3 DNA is TGCAGCGTTGAAGGAGCGGGGGAGGGCAATGAGCAGTTCTTC.

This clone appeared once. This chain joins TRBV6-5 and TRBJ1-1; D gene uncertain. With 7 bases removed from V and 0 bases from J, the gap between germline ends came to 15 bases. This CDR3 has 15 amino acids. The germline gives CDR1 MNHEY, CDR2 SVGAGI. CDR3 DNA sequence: TGTGCCAGCAAAGAGGAGGGTTTCATGAACACTGAAGCTTTCTTT. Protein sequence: CASKEEGFMNTEAFF.

DNA of the CDR3: TGTGCCAGCTCCCAGACAGGGGGCCCAGATACGCAGTATTTT. It specifies CASSQTGGPDTQYF. This rearrangement joins TRBV18 to TRBJ2-3, with 10 bases aligning to TRBD1. Per germline, CDR1 KGHSH and CDR2 LQKENI. V lost 6 bases and J lost 4; bases outside the gene matches: 4. This CDR3 spans 14 amino acids.

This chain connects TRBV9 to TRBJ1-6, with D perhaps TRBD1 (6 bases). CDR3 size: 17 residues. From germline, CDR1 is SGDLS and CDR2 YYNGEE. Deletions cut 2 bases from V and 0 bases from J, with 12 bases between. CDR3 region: CASSVGGRLSYNSPLHF. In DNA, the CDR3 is TGTGCCAGCAGCGTTGGGGGCAGGCTCTCCTATAATTCACCCCTCCACTTT.

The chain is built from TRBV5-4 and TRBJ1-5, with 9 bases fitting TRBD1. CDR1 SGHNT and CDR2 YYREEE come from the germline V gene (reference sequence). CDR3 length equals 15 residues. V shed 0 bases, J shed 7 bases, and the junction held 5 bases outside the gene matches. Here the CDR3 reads CASSLDRGRVQPQHF. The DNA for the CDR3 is TGTGCCAGCAGCTTGGACAGGGGGCGCGTACAGCCCCAGCATTTT.

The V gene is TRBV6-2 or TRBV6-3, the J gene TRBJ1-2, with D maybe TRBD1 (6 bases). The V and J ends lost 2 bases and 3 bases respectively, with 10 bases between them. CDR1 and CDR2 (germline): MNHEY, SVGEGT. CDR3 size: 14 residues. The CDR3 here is CASSYGGADYGYTF. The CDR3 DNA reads TGTGCCAGCAGTTACGGGGGCGCGGACTATGGCTACACCTTC.

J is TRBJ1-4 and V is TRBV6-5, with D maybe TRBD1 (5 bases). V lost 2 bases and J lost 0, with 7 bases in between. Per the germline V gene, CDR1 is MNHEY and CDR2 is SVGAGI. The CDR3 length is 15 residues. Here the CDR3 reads CASSYRQSTNEKLFF. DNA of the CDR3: TGTGCCAGCAGTTACAGACAGTCAACTAATGAAAAACTGTTTTTT.

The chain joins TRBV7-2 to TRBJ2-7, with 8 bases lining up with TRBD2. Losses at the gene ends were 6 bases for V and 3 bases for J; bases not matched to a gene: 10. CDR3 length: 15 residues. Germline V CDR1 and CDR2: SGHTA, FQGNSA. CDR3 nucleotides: TGTGCCAGCAGGCCTACTCCGGGACTAGGCTACGAGCAGTACTTC. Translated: CASRPTPGLGYEQYF.

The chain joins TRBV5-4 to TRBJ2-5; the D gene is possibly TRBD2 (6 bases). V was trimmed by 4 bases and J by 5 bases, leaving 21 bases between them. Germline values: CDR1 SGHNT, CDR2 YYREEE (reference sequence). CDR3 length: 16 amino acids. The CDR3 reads CASSQRMGVGGETQYF. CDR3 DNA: TGTGCCAGCAGCCAACGAATGGGGGTTGGAGGGGAGACCCAGTACTTC.

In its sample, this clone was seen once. CDR3 bases: TGTGCCACCAGCAGAGAGGGGTTTAGCGGGGGGGCGGATATCGTGGCAGATACGCAGTATTTT. It codes for CATSREGFSGGADIVADTQYF. This chain links TRBV15 with TRBJ2-3; TRBD2 matches 11 bases. The CDR3 has 21 residues. The V gene's germline CDR1 is LNHNV and CDR2 YYDKDF (reference sequence). The trim removed 0 bases at V and 4 bases at J, leaving 18 bases unmatched.

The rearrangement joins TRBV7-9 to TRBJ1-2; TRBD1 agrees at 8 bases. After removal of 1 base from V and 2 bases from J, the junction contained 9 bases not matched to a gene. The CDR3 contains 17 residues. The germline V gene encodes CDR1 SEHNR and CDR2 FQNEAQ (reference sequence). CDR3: CASSLESWTGQNYGYTF. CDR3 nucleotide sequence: TGTGCCAGCAGCTTAGAGAGTTGGACAGGGCAGAACTATGGCTACACCTTC.

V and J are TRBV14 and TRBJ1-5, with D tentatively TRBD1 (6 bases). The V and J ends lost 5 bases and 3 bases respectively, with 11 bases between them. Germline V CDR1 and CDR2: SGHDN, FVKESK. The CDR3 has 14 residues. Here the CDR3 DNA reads TGTGCCAGCAGCGTAACAGGGTCCAATCAGCCCCAGCATTTT. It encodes CASSVTGSNQPQHF.